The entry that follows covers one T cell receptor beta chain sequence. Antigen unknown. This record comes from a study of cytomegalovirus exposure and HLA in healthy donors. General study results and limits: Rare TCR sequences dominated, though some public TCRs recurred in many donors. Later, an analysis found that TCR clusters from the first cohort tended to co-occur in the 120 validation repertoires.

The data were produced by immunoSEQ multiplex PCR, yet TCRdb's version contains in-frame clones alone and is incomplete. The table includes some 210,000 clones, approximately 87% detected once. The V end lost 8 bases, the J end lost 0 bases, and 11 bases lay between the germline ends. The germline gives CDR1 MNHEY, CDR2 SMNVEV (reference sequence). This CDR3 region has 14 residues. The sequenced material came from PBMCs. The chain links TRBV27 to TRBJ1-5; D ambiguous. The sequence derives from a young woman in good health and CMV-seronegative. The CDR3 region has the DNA TGTGCCAGCGGACGGCCCACTAGCAATCAGCCCCAGCATTTT. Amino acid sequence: CASGRPTSNQPQHF.